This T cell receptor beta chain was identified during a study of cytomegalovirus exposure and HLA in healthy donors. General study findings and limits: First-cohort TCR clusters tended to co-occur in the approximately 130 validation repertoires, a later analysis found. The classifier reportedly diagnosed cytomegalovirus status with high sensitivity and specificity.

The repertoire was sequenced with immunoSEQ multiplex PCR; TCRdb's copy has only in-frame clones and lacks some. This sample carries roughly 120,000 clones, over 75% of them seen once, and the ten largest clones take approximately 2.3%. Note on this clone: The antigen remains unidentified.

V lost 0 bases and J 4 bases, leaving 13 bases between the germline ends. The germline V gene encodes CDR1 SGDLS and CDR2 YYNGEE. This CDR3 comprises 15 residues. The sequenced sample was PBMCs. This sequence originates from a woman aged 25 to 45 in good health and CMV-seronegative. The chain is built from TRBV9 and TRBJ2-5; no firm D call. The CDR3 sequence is CASSVAGSLRETQYF. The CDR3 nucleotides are TGTGCCAGCAGCGTAGCTGGTTCCTTGAGAGAGACCCAGTACTTC.